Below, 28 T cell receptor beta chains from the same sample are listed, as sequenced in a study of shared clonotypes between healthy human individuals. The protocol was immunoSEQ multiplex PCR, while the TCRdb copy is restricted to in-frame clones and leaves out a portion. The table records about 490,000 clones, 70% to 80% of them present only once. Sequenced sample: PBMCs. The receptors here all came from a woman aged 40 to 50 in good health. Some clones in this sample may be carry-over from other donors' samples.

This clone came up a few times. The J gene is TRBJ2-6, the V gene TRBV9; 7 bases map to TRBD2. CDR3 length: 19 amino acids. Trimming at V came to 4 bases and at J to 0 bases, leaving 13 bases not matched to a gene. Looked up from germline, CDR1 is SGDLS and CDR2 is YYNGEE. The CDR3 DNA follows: TGTGCCAGCAGCCCTCGGCAAGCGGGGTTGAGCTCTGGGGCCAACGTCCTGACTTTC. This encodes CASSPRQAGLSSGANVLTF.

The DNA of the CDR3 is TGTGCCATCAGGGACAGTGCCTACGAGCAGTACTTC. Its translation is CAIRDSAYEQYF. The rearrangement joins TRBV10-3 to TRBJ2-7; tentatively, D is TRBD1 (6 bases). Trimming stripped 6 bases from V and 2 bases from J, with 8 bases between. Germline CDR1 ENHRY, CDR2 SYGVKD. This CDR3 has 12 residues.

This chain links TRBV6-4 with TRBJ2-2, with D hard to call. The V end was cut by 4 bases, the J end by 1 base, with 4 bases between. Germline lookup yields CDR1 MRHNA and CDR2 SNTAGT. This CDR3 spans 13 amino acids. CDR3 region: CASSVGNTGELFF. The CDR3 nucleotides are TGTGCCAGCAGTGTAGGGAACACCGGGGAGCTGTTTTTT.

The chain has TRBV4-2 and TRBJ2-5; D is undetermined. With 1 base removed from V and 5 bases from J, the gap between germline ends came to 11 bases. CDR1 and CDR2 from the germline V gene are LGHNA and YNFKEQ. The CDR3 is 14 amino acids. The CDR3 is CASSQGVSRETQYF. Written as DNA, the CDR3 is TGTGCCAGCAGCCAAGGGGTTAGCCGCGAGACCCAGTACTTC.

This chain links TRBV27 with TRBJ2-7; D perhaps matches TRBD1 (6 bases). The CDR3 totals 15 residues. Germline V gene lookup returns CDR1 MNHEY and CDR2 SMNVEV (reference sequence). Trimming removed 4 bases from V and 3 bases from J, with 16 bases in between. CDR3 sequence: CASSSPLRGNYEQYF. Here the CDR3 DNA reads TGTGCCAGCAGTTCCCCCCTCAGGGGAAACTACGAGCAGTACTTC.

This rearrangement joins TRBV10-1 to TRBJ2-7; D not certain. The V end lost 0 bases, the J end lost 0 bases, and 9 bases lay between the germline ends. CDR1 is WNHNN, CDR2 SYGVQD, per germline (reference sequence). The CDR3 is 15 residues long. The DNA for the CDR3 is TGCGCCAGCAGTGAGTCCGGCTTAAACTCCTACGAGCAGTACTTC. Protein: CASSESGLNSYEQYF.

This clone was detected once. The CDR3 nucleotides read TGTGCCAGCAGTGAATGGCTGGGAAAGGATAGCAATCAGCCCCAGCATTTT. Translating it yields CASSEWLGKDSNQPQHF. The genes are TRBV2 and TRBJ1-5; no clear D. Germline CDR1 SNHLY, CDR2 FYNNEI. This CDR3 comprises 17 residues. The V end was cut by 2 bases, the J end by 0 bases, with 14 bases between. Full variable domain (missing parts from reference TRBV2 and TRBJ1-5): EPEVTQTPSHQVTQMGQEVILRCVPISNHLYFYWYRQILGQKVEFLVSFYNNEISEKSEIFDDQFSVERPDGSNFTLKIRSTKLEDSAMYFCASSEWLGKDSNQPQHFGDGTRLSIL.

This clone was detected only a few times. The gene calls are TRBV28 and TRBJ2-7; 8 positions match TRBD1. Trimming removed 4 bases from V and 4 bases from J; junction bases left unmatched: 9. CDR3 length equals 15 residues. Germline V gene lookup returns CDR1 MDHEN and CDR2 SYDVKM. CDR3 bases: TGTGCCAGCAGTTCATTCTCAGGGGGCGCGTACGAGCAGTACTTC. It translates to CASSSFSGGAYEQYF. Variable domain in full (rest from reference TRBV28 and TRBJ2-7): DVKVTQSSRYLVKRTGEKVFLECVQDMDHENMFWYRQDPGLGLRLIYFSYDVKMKEKGDIPEGYSVSREKKERFSLILESASTNQTSMYLCASSSFSGGAYEQYFGPGTRLTVT.

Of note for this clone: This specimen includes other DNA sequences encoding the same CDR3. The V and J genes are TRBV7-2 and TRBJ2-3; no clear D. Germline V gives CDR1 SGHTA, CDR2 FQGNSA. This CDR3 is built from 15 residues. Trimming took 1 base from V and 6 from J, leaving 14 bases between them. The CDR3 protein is CASSLGLQDGDTQYF. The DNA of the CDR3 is TGTGCCAGCAGCTTAGGGCTTCAGGACGGGGATACGCAGTATTTT.

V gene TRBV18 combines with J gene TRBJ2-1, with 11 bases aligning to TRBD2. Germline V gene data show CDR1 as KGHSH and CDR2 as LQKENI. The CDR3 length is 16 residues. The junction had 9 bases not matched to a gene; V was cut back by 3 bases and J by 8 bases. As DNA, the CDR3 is TGTGCCAGCTCACCCTATACTAGCGGGAGTCTAGATGAGCAGTTCTTC. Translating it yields CASSPYTSGSLDEQFF.

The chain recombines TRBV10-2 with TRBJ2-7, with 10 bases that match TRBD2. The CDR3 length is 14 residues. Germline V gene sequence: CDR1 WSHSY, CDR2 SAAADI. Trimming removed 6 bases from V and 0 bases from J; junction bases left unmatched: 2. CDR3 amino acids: CASRSGRVSYEQYF. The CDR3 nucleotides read TGCGCCAGCAGAAGCGGGAGGGTCTCCTACGAGCAGTACTTC.

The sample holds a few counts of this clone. The DNA for the CDR3 is TGTGCCAGCAGTTTAACGGTCAGGGCCTATGGCTACACCTTC. Protein: CASSLTVRAYGYTF. The rearrangement uses TRBV28 and TRBJ1-2; D is perhaps TRBD1 (5 bases). Deletions cut 2 bases from V and 4 bases from J, with 11 bases between. This CDR3 has 14 amino acids. CDR1 is MDHEN and CDR2 is SYDVKM in the germline V gene.

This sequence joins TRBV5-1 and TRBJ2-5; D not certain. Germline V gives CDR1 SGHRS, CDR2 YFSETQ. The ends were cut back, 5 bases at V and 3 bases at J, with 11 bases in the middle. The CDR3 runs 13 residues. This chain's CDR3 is CASSFSREETQYF. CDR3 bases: TGCGCCAGCAGTTTTAGCCGGGAAGAGACCCAGTACTTC.

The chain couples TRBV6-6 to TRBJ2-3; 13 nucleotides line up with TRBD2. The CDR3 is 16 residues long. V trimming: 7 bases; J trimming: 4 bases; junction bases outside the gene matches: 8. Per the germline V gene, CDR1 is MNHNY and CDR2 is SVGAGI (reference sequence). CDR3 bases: TGTGCCAGCACCCCGACTAGCGGGAGGCCGGCAGATACGCAGTATTTT. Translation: CASTPTSGRPADTQYF.

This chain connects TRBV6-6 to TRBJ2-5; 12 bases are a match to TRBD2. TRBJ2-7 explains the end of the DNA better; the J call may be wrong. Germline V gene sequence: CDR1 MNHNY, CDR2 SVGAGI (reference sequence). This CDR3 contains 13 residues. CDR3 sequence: CASVLAGGSEQYF. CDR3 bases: TGTGCCAGCGTTCTAGCGGGAGGGAGCGAGCAGTACTTC.

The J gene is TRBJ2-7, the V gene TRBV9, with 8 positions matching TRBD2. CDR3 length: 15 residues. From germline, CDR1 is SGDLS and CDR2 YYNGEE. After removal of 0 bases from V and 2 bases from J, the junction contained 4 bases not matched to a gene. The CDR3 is CASSVEGSGTYEQYF. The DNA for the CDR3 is TGTGCCAGCAGCGTAGAGGGTAGCGGGACCTACGAGCAGTACTTC.

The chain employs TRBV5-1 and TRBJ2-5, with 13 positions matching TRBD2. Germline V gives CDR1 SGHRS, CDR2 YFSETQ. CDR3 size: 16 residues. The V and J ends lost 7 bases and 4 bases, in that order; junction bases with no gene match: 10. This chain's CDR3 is CASGRTSGSVGETQYF. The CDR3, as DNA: TGCGCCAGCGGACGGACTAGCGGGAGTGTAGGAGAGACCCAGTACTTC.

In DNA form, the CDR3 reads TGCAGTGCCACAACAGATACGCAGTATTTT. Protein sequence: CSATTDTQYF. The chain has TRBV20-1 and TRBJ2-3; D uncertain. CDR3 length: 10 residues. The germline gives CDR1 DFQATT, CDR2 SNEGSKA (reference sequence). V lost 6 bases and J lost 3, with 4 bases in between.

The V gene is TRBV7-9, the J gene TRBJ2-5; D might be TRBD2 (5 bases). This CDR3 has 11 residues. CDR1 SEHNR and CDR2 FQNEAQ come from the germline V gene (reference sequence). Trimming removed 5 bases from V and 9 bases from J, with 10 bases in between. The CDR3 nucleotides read TGTGCCAGCAGCCCGGGGTCGGCCCAGTACTTC. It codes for CASSPGSAQYF. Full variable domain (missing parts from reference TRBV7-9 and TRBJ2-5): DTGVSQNPRHKITKRGQNVTFRCDPISEHNRLYWYRQTLGQGPEFLTYFQNEAQLEKSRLLSDRFSAERPKGSFSTLEIQRTEQGDSAMYLCASSPGSAQYFGPGTRLLVL.

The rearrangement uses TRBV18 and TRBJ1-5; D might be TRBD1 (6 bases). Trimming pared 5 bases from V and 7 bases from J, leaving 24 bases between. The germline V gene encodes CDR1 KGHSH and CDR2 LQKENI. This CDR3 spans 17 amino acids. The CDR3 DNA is TGTGCCAGCTCAATCCGGGACGGGGGCTCATCGGGGCAGCCCCAGCATTTT. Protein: CASSIRDGGSSGQPQHF.

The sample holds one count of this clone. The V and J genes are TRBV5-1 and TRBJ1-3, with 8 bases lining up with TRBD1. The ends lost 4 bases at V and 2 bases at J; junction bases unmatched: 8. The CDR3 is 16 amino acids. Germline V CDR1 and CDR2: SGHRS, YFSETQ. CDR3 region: CASSATLQGAGNTIYF. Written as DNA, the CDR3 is TGCGCCAGCAGCGCAACCCTACAGGGGGCTGGAAACACCATATATTTT.

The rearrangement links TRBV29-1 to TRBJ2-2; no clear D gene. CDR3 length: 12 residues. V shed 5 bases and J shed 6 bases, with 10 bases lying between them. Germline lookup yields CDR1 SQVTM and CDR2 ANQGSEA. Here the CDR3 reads CSVPDWSGELFF. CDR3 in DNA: TGCAGCGTTCCAGACTGGTCCGGGGAGCTGTTTTTT.

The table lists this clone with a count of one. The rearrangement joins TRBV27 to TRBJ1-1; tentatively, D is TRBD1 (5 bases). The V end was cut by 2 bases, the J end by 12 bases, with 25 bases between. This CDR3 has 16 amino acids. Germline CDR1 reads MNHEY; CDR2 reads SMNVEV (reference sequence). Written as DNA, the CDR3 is TGTGCCAGCAGTTTAGAAGGGACGCGGCCCATTAGACGGTCTTTCTTT. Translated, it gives CASSLEGTRPIRRSFF.

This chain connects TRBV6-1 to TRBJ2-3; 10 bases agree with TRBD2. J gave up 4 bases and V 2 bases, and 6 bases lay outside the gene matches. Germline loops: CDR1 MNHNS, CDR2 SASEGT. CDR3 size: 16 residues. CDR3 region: CASSENLAGAPDTQYF. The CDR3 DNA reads TGTGCCAGCAGTGAAAACCTAGCGGGAGCTCCAGATACGCAGTATTTT.

The DNA for the CDR3 is TGTGCCAGCAGCGCCGCGGGGAGGGGGCGGCAAGATACGCAGTATTTT. Translated: CASSAAGRGRQDTQYF. J is TRBJ2-3 and V is TRBV5-6; possibly TRBD1 or TRBD2 for D (7 bases each). V lost 4 bases to trimming and J lost 5 bases, with 20 bases between them. The CDR3 loop spans 16 amino acids. CDR1 and CDR2 (germline): SGHDT, YYEEEE.

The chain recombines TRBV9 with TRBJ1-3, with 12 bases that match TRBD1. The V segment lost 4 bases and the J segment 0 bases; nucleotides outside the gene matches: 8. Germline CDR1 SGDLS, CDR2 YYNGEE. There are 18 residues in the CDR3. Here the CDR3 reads CASSPGQGAAGSGNTIYF. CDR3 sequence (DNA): TGTGCCAGCAGCCCGGGACAGGGGGCCGCGGGCTCTGGAAACACCATATATTTT.

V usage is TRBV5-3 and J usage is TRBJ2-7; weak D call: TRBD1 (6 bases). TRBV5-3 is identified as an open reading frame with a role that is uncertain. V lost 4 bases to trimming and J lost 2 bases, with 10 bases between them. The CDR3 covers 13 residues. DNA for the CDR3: TGTGCCAGAAGCAACACAGGGACCTACGAGCAGTACTTC. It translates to CARSNTGTYEQYF.

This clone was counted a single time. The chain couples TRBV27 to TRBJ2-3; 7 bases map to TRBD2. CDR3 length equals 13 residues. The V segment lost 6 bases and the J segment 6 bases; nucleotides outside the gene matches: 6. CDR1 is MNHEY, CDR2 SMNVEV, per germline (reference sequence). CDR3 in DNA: TGTGCCAGCAGAGAACTAGCGTGGGATACGCAGTATTTT. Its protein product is CASRELAWDTQYF.